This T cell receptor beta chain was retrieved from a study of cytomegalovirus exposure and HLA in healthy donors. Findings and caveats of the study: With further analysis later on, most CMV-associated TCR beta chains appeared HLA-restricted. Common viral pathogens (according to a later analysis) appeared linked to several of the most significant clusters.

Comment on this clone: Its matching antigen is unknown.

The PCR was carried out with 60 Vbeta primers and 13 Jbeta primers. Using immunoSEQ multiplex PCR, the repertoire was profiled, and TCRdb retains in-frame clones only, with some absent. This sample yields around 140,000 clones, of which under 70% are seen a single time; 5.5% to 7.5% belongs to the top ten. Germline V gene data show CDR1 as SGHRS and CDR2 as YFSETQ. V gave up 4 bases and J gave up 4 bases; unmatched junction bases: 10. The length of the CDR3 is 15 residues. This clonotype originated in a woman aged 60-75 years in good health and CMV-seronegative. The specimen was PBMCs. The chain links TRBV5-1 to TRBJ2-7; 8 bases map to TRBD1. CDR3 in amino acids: CASSPSTGAIYEQYF. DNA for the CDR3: TGCGCCAGCAGCCCGTCGACAGGGGCGATATACGAGCAGTACTTC.